The following is a T cell receptor (beta chain) sequence with its context. The antigen is undetermined. The CDR3 runs to 12 residues. Deletions cut 2 bases from V and 10 bases from J, with 9 bases between. The entry originates in a study of CD4 T cells in relation to SARS-CoV-2 and coronaviruses. Study-wide background: After roughly ten days of antigen culture, PBMC TCR beta CDR3s were sequenced. Negative control cultures got HIV-1 Nef peptides or no peptide. The HLA restriction of the shared crossreactive spike epitopes was mapped.

Unexposed donor CD4+ T cells date from 2011-2018, before the COVID-19 pandemic. After approximately 10 days of culture, CD4+ T cells were isolated. As cell numbers allowed, unexposed-donor CD4+ T cells faced SARS-CoV-2 S/N and four cold-coronavirus spikes. The protocol was immunoSEQ multiplex PCR, while the TCRdb copy is restricted to in-frame clones and leaves out a portion. The sample lists about 21,000 clones; over 60% were seen once. The chain employs TRBV12-3 or TRBV12-4 and TRBJ2-1; D gene ambiguous. The receptor's source is a human donor in good health. The sequencing sample was made of CD4+ T cells from PBMCs, cultured in vitro. The CDR3 nucleotides read TGTGCCAGCAGTTTATTTGGAAAAGAGCAGTTCTTC. It yields the protein CASSLFGKEQFF.